Here is one TCR beta chain with its context. Its antigen target is currently unknown. Base-call qualities are not available, and no considerably larger clone is one nucleotide away. These data are taken from a study of response to subunit inactivated influenza vaccine (dated by TCRdb to between 2018 and 2020). With respect to the entire study: Deep quantitative profiling of the T cell receptor repertoire was used in the study to follow responses to a trivalent subunit inactivated influenza vaccine.

The germline V gene (reference sequence) gives CDR1 as LGHDT and CDR2 as YNNKEL. Measured from the cysteine to the phenylalanine, the CDR3 is 14 residues long. The CDR3 DNA has 42 bases and is translated from base 1. A distance of 12 bases separates the germline ends of V and J, which lose 7 bases and 3 bases respectively. Libraries were made using RT-PCR. Reads for this sample came from an Illumina HiSeq 2500. TCRdb's own reprocessing of the public reads used fastp at Q25 and MiXCR and kept productive beta chains. Every entry covers one CDR3 protein and lists the most common genes and DNA from its rows. The sample table shows 650,000 to 800,000 distinct CDR3 sequences, and about 18% are seen once. The top ten clones comprise 11% of the sample. The study at large found these results: According to the authors, only a limited number of new T cells may be recruited by each seasonal influenza vaccination.

The chain uses TRBV3-1 and TRBJ2-2, and perhaps TRBD2 as D gene, on 7 matching bases. This clonotype was sampled from a man in his forties or fifties who received an inactivated influenza vaccine. Donor details come from another sample of the same person, matched by shared clones. The sample was PBMCs from blood, taken roughly 5 days after vaccination. The CDR3 in this case is CASKGGGHTGELFF. The nucleotide sequence reads as follows: TGTGCCAGCAAGGGGGGGGGCCACACCGGGGAGCTGTTTTTT.